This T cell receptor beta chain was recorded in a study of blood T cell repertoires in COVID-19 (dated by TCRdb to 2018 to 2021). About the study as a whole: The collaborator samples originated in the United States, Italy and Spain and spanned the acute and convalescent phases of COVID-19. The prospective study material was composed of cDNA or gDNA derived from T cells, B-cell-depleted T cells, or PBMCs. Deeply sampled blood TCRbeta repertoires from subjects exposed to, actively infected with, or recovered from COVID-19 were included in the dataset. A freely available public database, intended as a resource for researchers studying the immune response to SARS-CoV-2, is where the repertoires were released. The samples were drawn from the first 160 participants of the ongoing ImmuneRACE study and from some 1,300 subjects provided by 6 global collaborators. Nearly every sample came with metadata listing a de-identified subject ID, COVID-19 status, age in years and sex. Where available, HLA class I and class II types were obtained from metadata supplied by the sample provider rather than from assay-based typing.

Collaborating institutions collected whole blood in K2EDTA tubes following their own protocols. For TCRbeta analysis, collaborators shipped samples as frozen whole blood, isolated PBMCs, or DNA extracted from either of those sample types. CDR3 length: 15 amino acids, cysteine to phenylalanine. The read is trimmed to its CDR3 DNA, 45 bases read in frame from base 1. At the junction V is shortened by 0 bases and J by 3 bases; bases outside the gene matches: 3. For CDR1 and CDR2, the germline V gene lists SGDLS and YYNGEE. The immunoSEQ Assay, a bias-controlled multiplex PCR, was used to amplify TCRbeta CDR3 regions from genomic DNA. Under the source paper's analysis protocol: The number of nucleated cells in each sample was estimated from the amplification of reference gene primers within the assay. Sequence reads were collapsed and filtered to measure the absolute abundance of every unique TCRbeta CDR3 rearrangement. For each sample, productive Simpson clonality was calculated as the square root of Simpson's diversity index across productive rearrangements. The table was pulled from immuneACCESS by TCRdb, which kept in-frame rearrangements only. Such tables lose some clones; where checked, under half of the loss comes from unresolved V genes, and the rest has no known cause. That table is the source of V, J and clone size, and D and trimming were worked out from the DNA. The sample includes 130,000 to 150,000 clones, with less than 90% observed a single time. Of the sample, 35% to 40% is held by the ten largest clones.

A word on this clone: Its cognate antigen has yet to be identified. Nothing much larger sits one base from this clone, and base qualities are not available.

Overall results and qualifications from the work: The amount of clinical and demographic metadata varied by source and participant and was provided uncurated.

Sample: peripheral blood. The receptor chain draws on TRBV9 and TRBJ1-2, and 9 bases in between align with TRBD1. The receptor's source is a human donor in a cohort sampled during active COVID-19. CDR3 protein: CASSVAQGADYGYTF. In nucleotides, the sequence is TGTGCCAGCAGCGTAGCACAGGGGGCGGACTATGGCTACACCTTC.